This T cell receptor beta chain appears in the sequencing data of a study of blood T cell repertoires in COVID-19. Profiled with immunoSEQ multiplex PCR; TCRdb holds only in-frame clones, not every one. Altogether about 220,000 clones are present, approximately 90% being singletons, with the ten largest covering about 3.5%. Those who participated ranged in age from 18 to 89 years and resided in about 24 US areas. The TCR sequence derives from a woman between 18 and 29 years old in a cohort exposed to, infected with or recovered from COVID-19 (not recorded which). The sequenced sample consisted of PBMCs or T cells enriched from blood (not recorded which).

The CDR3 region has the DNA TGTGCCATCAGTGAGGACGGACTAAATCAGCCCCAGCATTTT. Protein: CAISEDGLNQPQHF. The chain is built from TRBV10-3 and TRBJ1-5; D is undetermined. This CDR3 has 14 residues. Germline-derived CDR1 and CDR2 are ENHRY and SYGVKD. V shed 2 bases and J shed 4 bases, with 9 bases lying between them.